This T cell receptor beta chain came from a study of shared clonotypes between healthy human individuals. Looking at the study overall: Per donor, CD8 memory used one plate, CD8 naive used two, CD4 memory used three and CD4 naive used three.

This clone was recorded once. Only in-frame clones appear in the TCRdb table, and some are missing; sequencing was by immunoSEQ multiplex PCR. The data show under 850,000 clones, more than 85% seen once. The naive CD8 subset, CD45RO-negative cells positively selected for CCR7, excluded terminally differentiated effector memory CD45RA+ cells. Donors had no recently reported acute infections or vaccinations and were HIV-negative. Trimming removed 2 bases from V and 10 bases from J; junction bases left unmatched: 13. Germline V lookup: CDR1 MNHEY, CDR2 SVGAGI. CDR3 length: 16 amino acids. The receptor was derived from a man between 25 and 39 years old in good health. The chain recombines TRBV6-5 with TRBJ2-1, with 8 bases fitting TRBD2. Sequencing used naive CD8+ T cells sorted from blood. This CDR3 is CASSYVQTSGREEQFF. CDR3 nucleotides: TGTGCCAGCAGTTACGTTCAAACTAGCGGAAGAGAGGAGCAGTTCTTC.